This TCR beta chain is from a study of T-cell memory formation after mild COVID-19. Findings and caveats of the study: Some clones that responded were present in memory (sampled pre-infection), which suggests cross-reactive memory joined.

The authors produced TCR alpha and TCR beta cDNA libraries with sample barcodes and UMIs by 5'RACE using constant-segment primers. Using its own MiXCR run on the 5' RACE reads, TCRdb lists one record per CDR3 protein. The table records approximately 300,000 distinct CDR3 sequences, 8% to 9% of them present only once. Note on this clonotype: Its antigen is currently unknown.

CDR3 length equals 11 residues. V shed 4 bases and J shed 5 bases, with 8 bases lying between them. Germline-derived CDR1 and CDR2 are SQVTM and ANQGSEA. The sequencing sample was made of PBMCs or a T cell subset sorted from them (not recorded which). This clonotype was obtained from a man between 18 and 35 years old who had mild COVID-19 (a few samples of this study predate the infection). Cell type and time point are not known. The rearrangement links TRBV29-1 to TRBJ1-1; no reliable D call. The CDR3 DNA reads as TGCAGCGTTGGTCTGACTACTGAAGCTTTCTTT. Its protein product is CSVGLTTEAFF.